This TCR beta chain was recovered during a study of a mutant IDH1 vaccine in newly diagnosed glioma (dated by TCRdb to 2020 to 2023). Context from the whole study: Of the roughly 34 treated patients, 62.5% were male and around 40% were female, and the mean age was about 40 years. Before enrollment, most patients had been given radiochemotherapy with temozolomide as standard therapy, while the rest had received either radiotherapy alone or temozolomide alone. Peripheral blood was collected at six visits: V03 (baseline), V05, V07, V10, V12 and V13. For exploratory analyses, longitudinal TCRB deep sequencing was carried out in roughly 25 treated patients wherever samples were available. Beyond this particular receptor, the publication reports: Availability determined which PBMC samples were chosen for TCRB deep sequencing. No apparent relationship was observed between pseudoprogression and alterations in the top peripheral T cell clonotypes detected by TCRB sequencing. The authors noted that analyses of patient blood samples could not be reproduced because of sample limitations. Across multiple MHC alleles, vaccine-induced immune responses were seen in roughly 93% of patients.

Library construction relied on the immunoSEQ multiplex PCR assay. Rearranged TCR beta chain sequences were amplified with the hsTCRB Kit following the manufacturer's protocol. Sequencing of TCRB libraries was carried out on an Illumina MiSeq. Concerning the study's data processing: The kit vendor's proprietary platform handled demultiplexing, trimming and gene mapping. The clones in this table, taken by TCRdb from immuneACCESS, are in-frame only. Not every clone is retained; where verified, under half of the shortfall comes from an unresolved V gene, and the cause of the rest is unknown. The D gene and trimming were derived from the DNA, and the V and J assignments and clone size from that table. The sample table contains about 88,000 clones; only one count was recorded for over 75% of them. The biggest ten clones account for about 5.1% of the sample. The time point label here, explained by the study, means: baseline, week 1 (first vaccination visit). Read against the paper, the sample's treatment or condition label means: pre-vaccination baseline after standard-of-care therapy. All donors had newly diagnosed IDH1-mutant astrocytomas of WHO grade 3 or 4 that showed loss of nuclear ATRX. The samples were drawn from NOA16, a multicentre, single-arm, open-label phase I trial in Germany that tested a mutant IDH1 peptide vaccine in humans for the first time. For immunogenicity testing, the blood drawn at visit V03 was used as the baseline sample. The DNeasy Blood and Tissue Kit was used to extract genomic DNA from EDTA blood for TCRB sequencing.

Comments on this clone: Its antigen is still unknown. No much larger clone exists at a distance of one base, and base qualities are not known.

V gives up 8 bases and J gives up 5 bases, and the segment between their germline ends measures 15 bases. The CDR3 holds 14 amino acids from the cysteine to the phenylalanine. The only DNA kept is the CDR3, 42 bases in frame from the first base. The germline V gene (reference sequence) yields LNHDA for CDR1 and SQIVND for CDR2. This TCR was recovered from a man in his forties with glioma. Some clones in this sample may be carry-over from other donors' samples. The sample in question was PBMCs, obtained from a glioma patient treated with radiotherapy, temozolomide or both. The chain employs TRBV19 and TRBJ1-4, and TRBD1 may be the D gene, going by 5 matching bases. The DNA reads as follows: TGTGCCAGTCTTTCCAGGGTATCAAATGAAAAACTGTTTTTT. This translates into CASLSRVSNEKLFF.